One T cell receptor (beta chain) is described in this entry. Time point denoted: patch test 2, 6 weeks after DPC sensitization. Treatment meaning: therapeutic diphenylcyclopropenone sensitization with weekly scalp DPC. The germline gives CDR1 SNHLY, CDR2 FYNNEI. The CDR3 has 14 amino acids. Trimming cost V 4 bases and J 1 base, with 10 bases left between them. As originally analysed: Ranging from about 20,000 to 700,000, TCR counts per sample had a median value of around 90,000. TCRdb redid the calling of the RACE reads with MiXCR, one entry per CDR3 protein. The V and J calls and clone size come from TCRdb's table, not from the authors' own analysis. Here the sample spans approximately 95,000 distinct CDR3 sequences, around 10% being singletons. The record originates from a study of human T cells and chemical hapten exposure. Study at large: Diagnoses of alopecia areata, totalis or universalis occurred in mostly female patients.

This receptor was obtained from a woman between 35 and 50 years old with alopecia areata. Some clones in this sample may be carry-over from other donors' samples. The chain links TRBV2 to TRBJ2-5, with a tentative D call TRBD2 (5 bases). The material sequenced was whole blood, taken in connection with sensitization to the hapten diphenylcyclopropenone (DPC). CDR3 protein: CASSGTGSQETQYF. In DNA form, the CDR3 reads TGTGCCAGCAGTGGTACGGGGAGCCAAGAGACCCAGTACTTC.